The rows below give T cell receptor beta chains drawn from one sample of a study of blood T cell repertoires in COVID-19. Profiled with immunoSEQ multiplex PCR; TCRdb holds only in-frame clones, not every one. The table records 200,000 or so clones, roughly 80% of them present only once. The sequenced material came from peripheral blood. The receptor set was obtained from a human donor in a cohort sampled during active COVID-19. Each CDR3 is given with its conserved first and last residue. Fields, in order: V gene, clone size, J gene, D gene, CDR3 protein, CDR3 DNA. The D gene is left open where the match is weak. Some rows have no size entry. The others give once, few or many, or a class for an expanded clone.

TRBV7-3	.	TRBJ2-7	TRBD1	CASSPGQGRNEQYF	TGTGCCAGCAGTCCCGGACAGGGGCGCAACGAGCAGTACTTC
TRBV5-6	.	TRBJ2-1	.	CASSGVLDSYNEQFF	TGTGCCAGCAGCGGGGTACTAGACTCCTACAATGAGCAGTTCTTC
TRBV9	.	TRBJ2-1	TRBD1	CASSTRTGGHEQFF	TGTGCCAGCAGCACCCGGACAGGGGGACATGAGCAGTTCTTC
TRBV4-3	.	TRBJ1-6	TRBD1	CASSQALGQLNSPLHF	TGCGCCAGCAGCCAGGCCCTGGGACAGCTAAATTCACCCCTCCACTTT
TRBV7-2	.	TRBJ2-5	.	CASSQRGQETQYF	TGTGCCAGCAGCCAACGGGGTCAAGAGACCCAGTACTTC
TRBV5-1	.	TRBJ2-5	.	CASSYLAAVETQYF	TGCGCCAGCAGTTATTTAGCGGCGGTGGAGACCCAGTACTTC
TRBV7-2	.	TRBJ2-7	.	CASSLGSHLSYEQYF	TGTGCCAGCAGCTTAGGAAGCCACCTCTCCTACGAGCAGTACTTC
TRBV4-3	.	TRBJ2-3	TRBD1	CASSHTGVADTQYF	TGCGCCAGCAGCCATACAGGGGTGGCGGATACGCAGTATTTT
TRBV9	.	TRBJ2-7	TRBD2	CASSLSGGPDEQYF	TGTGCCAGCAGCCTAAGCGGGGGACCCGACGAGCAGTACTTC
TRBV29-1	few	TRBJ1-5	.	CSVEDARAGQPQHF	TGCAGCGTTGAAGACGCCAGGGCCGGTCAGCCCCAGCATTTT
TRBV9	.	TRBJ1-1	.	CASSVQRMNTEAFF	TGTGCCAGCAGCGTTCAGAGGATGAACACTGAAGCTTTCTTT
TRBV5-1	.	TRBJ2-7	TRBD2	CASSPGTSGRAGEQYF	TGCGCCAGCAGCCCAGGGACTAGCGGGAGGGCCGGGGAGCAGTACTTC
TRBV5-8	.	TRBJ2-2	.	CASSSPTANTGELFF	TGTGCCAGCAGCTCGCCGACAGCGAACACCGGGGAGCTGTTTTTT
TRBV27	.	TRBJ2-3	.	CASSLSVSPTDTQYF	TGTGCCAGCAGTTTATCGGTTAGCCCCACAGATACGCAGTATTTT
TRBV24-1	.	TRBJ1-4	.	CATIRGNEKLFF	TGTGCCACCATCAGGGGAAATGAAAAACTGTTTTTT
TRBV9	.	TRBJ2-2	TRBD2	CASSVAVGLAALNGELFF	TGTGCCAGCAGCGTAGCCGTCGGACTAGCGGCGCTCAACGGGGAGCTGTTTTTT
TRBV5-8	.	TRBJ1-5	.	CASSPSRGIRNQPQHF	TGTGCCAGCAGCCCCAGCCGGGGAATAAGGAATCAGCCCCAGCATTTT
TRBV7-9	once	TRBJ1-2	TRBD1	CASSLAQDRGAYGYTF	TGTGCCAGCAGCTTAGCCCAAGACAGGGGAGCCTATGGCTACACCTTC
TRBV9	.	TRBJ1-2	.	CASSGGGAGNYGYTF	TGTGCCAGCAGCGGAGGGGGGGCAGGAAACTATGGCTACACCTTC
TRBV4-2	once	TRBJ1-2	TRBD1	CASSQGGTGTNYGYTF	TGTGCCAGCAGCCAAGGGGGGACAGGGACTAACTATGGCTACACCTTC
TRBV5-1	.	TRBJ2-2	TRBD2	CASSSGLAGLVGELFF	TGCGCCAGCAGCAGCGGACTAGCGGGACTCGTCGGGGAGCTGTTTTTT
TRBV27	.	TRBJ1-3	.	CASSSRGESGNTIYF	TGTGCCAGCAGTTCCCGGGGGGAGTCTGGAAACACCATATATTTT
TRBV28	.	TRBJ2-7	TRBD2	CASSLPRLAGLEEYF	TGTGCCAGCAGTTTACCCCGACTAGCGGGACTCGAGGAGTACTTC
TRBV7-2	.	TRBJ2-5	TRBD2	CASSLPVAGGPAPETQYF	TGTGCCAGCAGCCTTCCTGTAGCGGGAGGGCCGGCCCCAGAGACCCAGTACTTC
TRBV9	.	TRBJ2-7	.	CASSVGEVGNEQYF	TGTGCCAGCAGCGTAGGGGAGGTGGGGAACGAGCAGTACTTC
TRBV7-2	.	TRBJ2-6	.	CASSLVRQASGANVLTF	TGTGCCAGCAGCTTAGTTCGACAAGCCTCTGGGGCCAACGTCCTGACTTTC
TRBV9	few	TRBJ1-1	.	CASSPLRYLNTEAFF	TGTGCCAGCAGCCCCCTCAGGTACCTGAACACTGAAGCTTTCTTT
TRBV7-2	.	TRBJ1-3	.	CASSLGARAISGNTIYF	TGTGCCAGCAGCTTAGGGGCCAGGGCCATCTCTGGAAACACCATATATTTT
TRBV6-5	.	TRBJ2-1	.	CASSYQPGDYNEQFF	TGTGCCAGCAGTTACCAACCGGGTGACTACAATGAGCAGTTCTTC
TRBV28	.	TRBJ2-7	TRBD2	CASSLSYPGTSGSRSSYEQYF	TGTGCCAGCAGTTTATCTTATCCGGGGACTAGCGGGAGTAGGAGCTCCTACGAGCAGTACTTC
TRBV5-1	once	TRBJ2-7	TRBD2	CASRASGGVIEQYF	TGCGCCAGCAGGGCTAGCGGGGGTGTGATCGAGCAGTACTTC
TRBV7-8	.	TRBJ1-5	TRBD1	CASSLRGQGAIYSNQPQHF	TGTGCCAGCAGCTTAAGAGGGCAGGGGGCCATCTATAGCAATCAGCCCCAGCATTTT
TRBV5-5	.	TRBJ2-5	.	CASSSGVALQETQYF	TGTGCCAGCAGCTCCGGGGTGGCCCTTCAAGAGACCCAGTACTTC
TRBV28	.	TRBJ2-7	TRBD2	CASSIAGVPREQYF	TGTGCCAGCAGTATAGCGGGGGTCCCTAGGGAGCAGTACTTC
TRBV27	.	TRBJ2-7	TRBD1	CASSLNRGYEQYF	TGTGCCAGCAGTTTGAACAGGGGGTACGAGCAGTACTTC
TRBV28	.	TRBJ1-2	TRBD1	CASNPPDREFYGYTF	TGTGCCAGCAATCCACCCGACAGGGAATTCTATGGCTACACCTTC
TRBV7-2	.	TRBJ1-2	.	CASSLGTSGYTF	TGTGCCAGCAGCTTAGGGACAAGTGGCTACACCTTC
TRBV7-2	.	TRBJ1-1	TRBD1	CASSDRDRGRGTEAFF	TGTGCCAGCAGCGACCGGGACAGGGGGCGGGGGACTGAAGCTTTCTTT
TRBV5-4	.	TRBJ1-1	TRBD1	CASSLGGQGVAFF	TGTGCCAGCAGCTTGGGGGGACAGGGAGTAGCTTTCTTT
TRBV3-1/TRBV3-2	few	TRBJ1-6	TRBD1	CASKGQSNSPLHF	TGTGCCAGCAAGGGACAGAGTAATTCACCCCTCCACTTT
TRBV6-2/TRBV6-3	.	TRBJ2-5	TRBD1	CASSYPGTGGETQYF	TGTGCCAGCAGTTACCCCGGGACAGGGGGGGAGACCCAGTACTTC
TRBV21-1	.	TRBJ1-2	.	CASTNSRDKTYGYTF	TGTGCCAGCACCAACTCCCGGGACAAGACATATGGCTACACCTTC
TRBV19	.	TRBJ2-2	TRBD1	CASKVDRAASGELFF	TGTGCCAGTAAAGTGGACAGGGCGGCGTCCGGGGAGCTGTTTTTT
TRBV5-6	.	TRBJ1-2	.	CASSLRGGYGYTF	TGTGCCAGCAGCTTGAGGGGAGGCTATGGCTACACCTTC
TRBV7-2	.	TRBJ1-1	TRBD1	CASKGQGAGVTEAFF	TGTGCCAGCAAGGGACAGGGGGCCGGGGTGACTGAAGCTTTCTTT
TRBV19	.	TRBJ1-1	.	CASSLDYSSLNTEAFF	TGTGCCAGTAGTCTCGACTACAGTTCCCTCAACACTGAAGCTTTCTTT
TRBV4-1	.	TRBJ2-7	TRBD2	CASSPASGRVHEQYF	TGCGCCAGCAGCCCTGCTAGCGGGAGAGTCCACGAGCAGTACTTC
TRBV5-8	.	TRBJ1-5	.	CASSPVYSNQPQHF	TGTGCCAGCAGCCCTGTGTATAGCAATCAGCCCCAGCATTTT
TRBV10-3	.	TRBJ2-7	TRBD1	CAISESSGGGEQYF	TGTGCCATCAGTGAGTCGTCAGGGGGCGGCGAGCAGTACTTC
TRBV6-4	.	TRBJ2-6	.	CASRAGFSGANVLTF	TGTGCCAGCAGGGCGGGGTTCTCTGGGGCCAACGTCCTGACTTTC
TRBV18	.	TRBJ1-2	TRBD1	CASSPDRGSRGYTF	TGTGCCAGCTCACCGGACAGGGGATCTCGTGGCTACACCTTC
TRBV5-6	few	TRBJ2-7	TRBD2	CASSTTSVSYEQYF	TGTGCCAGCAGCACGACTAGCGTATCCTACGAGCAGTACTTC
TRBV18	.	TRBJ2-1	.	CASSPGTSSRDSAEQFF	TGTGCCAGCTCACCAGGAACTAGTTCCCGAGATTCCGCTGAGCAGTTCTTC
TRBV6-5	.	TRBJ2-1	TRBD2	CASSRGLAIDEQFF	TGTGCCAGCAGTCGTGGACTAGCGATTGATGAGCAGTTCTTC
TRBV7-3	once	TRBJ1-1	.	CASSQGGAAFF	TGTGCCAGCAGCCAAGGGGGGGCAGCTTTCTTT